This T cell receptor (beta chain) emerged from a study of cytomegalovirus exposure and HLA in healthy donors (dated by TCRdb to about 2017). A note on the overall study: In an earlier analysis of 550 to 750 of the donors, 250 to 350 Gb of sequence data and approximately 100 million unique TCR beta sequences from 180 million or so T cells were reported. An early release that covered about 640 HLA-typed donors contained about 300 gigabases of sequencing data and 85 million to 100 million unique TCR sequences. Among the approximately 400 genotyped donors, around 81% belonged to the genetic ancestry cluster associated with self-reported Caucasian donors. The aim of the study was to test whether cataloging public T cell receptors could identify signatures of past pathogen exposure. The T cell repertoires of 666 subjects were profiled by immunosequencing and related to cytomegalovirus serostatus. Besides the first cohort of 666 subjects, a separate validation cohort made up of 120 different subjects was used. High-throughput TCR immunosequencing, statistical association of individual TCRs with disease status, and machine learning were combined to predict cytomegalovirus infection status. A later analysis re-examined previously published TCR beta repertoires from about 700 donors and added high-resolution HLA genotyping to investigate patterns of TCR occurrence. Rather than using new phenotypic data, the later analysis identified candidate immune exposures from TCR beta sequences and from how often those sequences occurred across donors. An earlier analysis of several hundred of the donors used high-throughput TCR beta sequencing to judge whether each TCR beta V gene segment behaved as functional or pseudogenic. Donor age, sex, ethnicity and CMV serostatus were compiled together with the repertoire data. In a later genetic analysis, genome-wide SNP genotypes for about 65% of the roughly 700 donors were used, and that subset was treated as a discovery cohort. All discovery cohort repertoires had been generated on a single sequencing platform. Class I and class II HLA loci were covered by the typing at four-digit resolution. Typing coverage varied by locus: roughly 629-630 donors for A, B, C, DRB1 and DQB1; some 520 for DQA1; approximately 610 for DPA1; 450 to 480 for DPB1. Because of strong linkage in the cohort, roughly 5 DR-DQ haplotypes were treated as single units for association and clustering. Among around 400 genotyped donors of the cohort, an average of around 250,000 unique TCR beta nucleotide sequences was sequenced per donor, of which approximately 18% were non-productive.

Inclusive of the bounding cysteine and phenylalanine, the CDR3 is 15 residues long. The only DNA kept is the CDR3, 45 bases in frame from the first base. Unmatched junction bases come to 0, with V trimmed by 0 bases and J by 2 bases. The germline V gene supplies CDR1 MNHNS and CDR2 SASEGT. The library was prepared using the immunoSEQ multiplex PCR assay. For the multiplex PCR, a mixture combining 60 forward primers for TCR Vbeta segments and 13 reverse primers for TCR Jbeta segments was used. The CDR3 region of rearranged TCR beta genes was amplified from genomic DNA with a multiplex PCR assay. The amplified TCR beta libraries were sequenced on the Illumina HiSeq System as 87-base-pair reads. For the original study's pipeline: Across the roughly 670 repertoires, a later analysis counted 75 million to 90 million unique TCR beta chains, some 11 million of which were shared by at least two donors. A nearest-neighbor algorithm error-corrected the raw reads and collapsed the reads into unique sequences, merging closely related sequences to remove PCR and sequencing errors. V, D and J gene segments were assigned by aligning CDR3 sequences to IMGT reference sequences. For a sequence to be retained, at least a six-nucleotide match to both a V gene segment and a J gene segment was required. Rearrangements were called productive when the CDR3 lacked stop codons and stayed in frame with V and J; all others were non-productive. CDR3 was defined according to IMGT convention as the region running from the second conserved V-encoded cysteine to the conserved J-encoded phenylalanine. In an earlier analysis of 550 to 650 of the donors, sequences lacking an unambiguous match to a single V gene segment were excluded. In an earlier analysis of approximately 560 of the donors, a V segment was called functional when productive rearrangements were above 56.7%, and segregating when the standard deviation between donors exceeded 5%. A statistical classification framework was built to diagnose cytomegalovirus status from the catalog of TCR beta chain sequences. V and J gene assignment, in a later analysis, came from comparing TCR nucleotide sequences with IMGT/GENE-DB human TR gene sequences. Using the TCRdist pipeline, a later analysis assigned CDR3 sequences along with most-parsimonious VDJ recombination scenarios. In a later analysis, each TCR beta chain was defined by its CDR3 amino acid sequence together with its V-gene family, and reads without a unique V-gene family were excluded. In a later analysis, approximately 640 highly shared, low-generation-probability nucleotide sequences were removed to address suspected cross-contamination and a sequencing artifact. A later analysis calculated a clonal expansion index for each public chain from normalized within-repertoire ranks of inferred template counts. In a later analysis, generation probabilities were computed with a VDJ recombination model fitted to out-of-frame rearrangements, and the resulting probabilities were checked against IGoR. Hypergeometric tests were used in a later analysis to score TCR-TCR, TCR-HLA and TCR-CMV co-occurrence, with a repertoire-size bias correction applied to the TCR pairs. A later analysis estimated false discovery rates by permuting HLA or CMV assignments 20 times. A later analysis grouped co-occurring TCRs with DBSCAN, adding TCRdist sequence similarity when clustering within HLA-allele-positive subsets. For co-occurrence clustering, repertoires with fewer than 30,000 or more than 120,000 public chains were excluded, along with roughly five repertoires with anomalous nucleotide sharing. The table was pulled from immuneACCESS by TCRdb, which kept in-frame rearrangements only. Such tables lose some clones; where checked, under half of the loss comes from unresolved V genes, and the rest has no known cause. The V and J calls and clone size were taken over from that table, and D and trimming were inferred from the DNA. For this sample there are roughly 240,000 clones; 78% appear just once. The top ten clonotypes cover more than 0.45% of the sample.

The cohort consisted of 650 to 700 healthy bone marrow donors. At the time of sampling, every cohort member was nominally healthy, though immune exposures that went unrecorded were likely present. The donor was CMV seronegative and was included in the group of under 450 seronegative cohort members. Every donor gave a peripheral blood sample, and the peripheral blood mononuclear cells from that sample were used for TCR beta sequencing. The Qiagen DNeasy Blood Extraction Kit was used to extract genomic DNA from the blood cell samples. This clone was observed a handful of times. What antigen it recognizes has not been identified. No quality values exist for individual bases; no much larger clone is one base distant. Summary of the overall study and its limitations: Assigning TCR associations to individual alleles was difficult when HLA alleles, especially DR and DQ, strongly co-occurred. A total of fewer than 200 TCR beta chains were listed by the study as associated with cytomegalovirus. In a later analysis, 16,951 TCR beta sequences were associated with specific HLA alleles at a false discovery rate of 0.05. Immune exposure information for the cohort was limited to CMV serostatus. The earlier analysis of 587 of the donors excluded approximately 15 rarely observed V segments, including chromosome 9 orphons, because counts were too low. A further reported finding was that TCR beta sequences accurately predicted the HLA-A and HLA-B alleles for most subjects in the first cohort. Most TCR sequences were seen in very few donors, while some public TCRs were found in many individuals. According to the authors, the approach could potentially be generalized to other disease states and immunological phenotypes. An earlier analysis of around 540 of the donors showed that most TCR beta V segments appeared in productive rearrangements either about 90% or about 30% of the time, which broadly matched IMGT annotations. Because the 87-base-pair reads could not distinguish some IMGT-functional V segments, including TRBV6-2 and TRBV6-3, those segments were excluded. Correlated functional status among segregating V segments might reflect linkage disequilibrium, but an unknown experimental factor could not be ruled out. Sequencing depth was assumed to be roughly uniform across donors in the presence/absence analyses, though that assumption may not hold. In a later analysis, HLA-associated TCR beta chains were found to be more clonally expanded and to have lower generation probabilities than equally common non-associated chains. In vitro tests confirmed that a few of the cytomegalovirus-associated TCR beta chains recognize cytomegalovirus antigens. A group of highly shared sequence variants was considered likely to be a technical artifact of the sequencing pipeline. In a later analysis, the rate of TCR association differed among HLA loci, with DRB1 alleles having the most associated TCRs and HLA-C alleles having the fewest. This cohort had only TCR beta chains sequenced, and the lack of alpha or paired-chain data limited which features could be detected. A later genetic analysis associated a missense DCLRE1C variant with V-gene and J-gene trimming of TCR beta chains, and an independent cohort replicated the association. Cytomegalovirus status was reported to be diagnosed by the classifier with high specificity and sensitivity in both the original and validation cohorts. According to a later genetic analysis, donors in an Asian-associated ancestry cluster had fewer N-insertions in productive TCRs than the approximately 630-donor mean. A later analysis reported that several top co-occurrence clusters appeared linked to parvovirus B19, influenza, CMV and Epstein-Barr virus. HLA typing was unavailable for some donors at each locus, so association tests used only the typed subset. In a later analysis, most CMV-associated TCR beta chains were found to appear HLA-restricted, with HLA associations seemingly driven largely by CMV exposure.

Sequencing used PBMCs. The chain employs TRBV6-1 and TRBJ2-7; TRBD2 agrees with 11 junctional bases. The TCR was taken from a boy aged 5-17 years in good health and CMV-seronegative. The DNA sequence follows: TGTGCCAGCAGTGAAGCACTAGCGGGAGCCTACGAGCAGTACTTC. The translation is CASSEALAGAYEQYF.